These 31 T cell receptor beta chains share one sample of origin, sequenced in a study of cytomegalovirus exposure and HLA in healthy donors. PCR primers comprised 60 Vbeta and 13 Jbeta primers. Generated by immunoSEQ multiplex PCR, the TCRdb table keeps only in-frame clones and is missing some. The sample carries some 200,000 clones, more than 60% recorded once. Sequencing was done on a sample of PBMCs. The receptors here all came from a female donor in good health and CMV-seronegative.

This chain connects TRBV19 to TRBJ1-3; a weak D match, TRBD1 (5 bases). The germline gives CDR1 LNHDA, CDR2 SQIVND (reference sequence). CDR3 length: 16 amino acids. The V gene lost 7 bases and the J gene lost 0 bases, with 16 bases spanning the gap. CDR3 sequence (DNA): TGTGCCAGTACCATCGGGGTGGGACTCTCTGGAAACACCATATATTTT. Its protein is CASTIGVGLSGNTIYF.

The J gene is TRBJ2-5, the V gene TRBV7-9; D is ambiguous. Germline lookup yields CDR1 SEHNR and CDR2 FQNEAQ (reference sequence). CDR3 size: 14 residues. Trimming removed 5 bases from V and 3 bases from J, with 13 bases in between. The CDR3 is CASSVLDSKETQYF. CDR3 coding DNA: TGTGCCAGCAGCGTCCTCGACTCTAAAGAGACCCAGTACTTC.

The rearrangement uses TRBV28 and TRBJ1-4; D is unclear. Trimming left V 11 bases short and J 0 bases short, with 7 bases between. CDR1 MDHEN and CDR2 SYDVKM come from the germline V gene. The CDR3 totals 12 residues. For the CDR3, the DNA is TGTGCCGCTAGGTCAACTAATGAAAAACTGTTTTTT. Amino acid sequence: CAARSTNEKLFF.

This rearrangement joins TRBV4-2 to TRBJ2-1; the D gene is possibly TRBD2 (6 bases). CDR3 length equals 17 residues. The V and J ends lost 0 bases and 0 bases respectively, with 12 bases between them. The germline CDR1 and CDR2 sequences are LGHNA and YNFKEQ. CDR3 loop: CASSQDRGSNSYNEQFF. The CDR3 nucleotides read TGTGCCAGCAGCCAAGATCGGGGGTCAAACTCCTACAATGAGCAGTTCTTC.

The chain carries TRBV6-5 and TRBJ1-2, with 10 bases that match TRBD1. From germline, CDR1 is MNHEY and CDR2 SVGAGI. The CDR3 consists of 15 residues. The trim removed 5 bases at V and 5 bases at J, leaving 8 bases unmatched. The chain's CDR3 is CASSTRQGAGYGYTF. The CDR3, as DNA: TGTGCCAGCAGTACAAGACAGGGGGCGGGGTATGGCTACACCTTC.

The chain combines TRBV7-3 with TRBJ2-5; possible D gene TRBD1, 6 bases. CDR3 length: 16 amino acids. Between the trimmed V and J ends, which lost 4 bases and 4 bases, there was a span of 19 bases. In germline, CDR1 is SGHTA, CDR2 FQGTGA. The CDR3 sequence: CASSSSGTGSGETQYF. The CDR3 DNA is TGTGCCAGCAGCTCATCTGGAACAGGGTCAGGAGAGACCCAGTACTTC.

V usage is TRBV2 and J usage is TRBJ1-2; TRBD1 agrees at 7 bases. After removal of 2 bases from V and 8 bases from J, the junction contained 11 bases not matched to a gene. CDR1 and CDR2 from the germline V gene are SNHLY and FYNNEI. The CDR3 totals 15 residues. For the CDR3, the DNA is TGTGCCAGCAGTGAATCCGAAGGAGGGGGCGAGGGCTACACCTTC. Translated, it gives CASSESEGGGEGYTF.

This clone was observed a few times. This rearrangement joins TRBV9 to TRBJ1-1, with TRBD1 matching 9 bases. Germline trimming cut 4 bases from V and 4 bases from J; bases unmatched to any gene: 11. This CDR3 contains 16 residues. Germline CDR1 is SGDLS and CDR2 is YYNGEE. This CDR3 is CASSLTGGALGTEAFF. In DNA, the CDR3 is TGTGCCAGCAGCTTAACAGGGGGCGCTTTGGGCACTGAAGCTTTCTTT.

The rearrangement joins TRBV4-1 to TRBJ2-7, with D tentatively TRBD1 (6 bases). V was shortened by 1 base and J by 7 bases, with 17 bases between the two germline ends. This CDR3 has 15 amino acids. Germline V gene lookup returns CDR1 MGHRA and CDR2 YSYEKL. Here the CDR3 reads CASSQVTGKVREQYF. The CDR3 DNA is TGCGCCAGCAGCCAAGTAACAGGGAAGGTGCGTGAGCAGTACTTC.

The chain is built from TRBV28 and TRBJ2-7, with 9 positions matching TRBD1. The CDR3 covers 14 residues. Germline lookup yields CDR1 MDHEN and CDR2 SYDVKM. Trimming at V came to 6 bases and at J to 4 bases, leaving 7 bases not matched to a gene. The CDR3 DNA reads TGTGCCAGCAGACTGACAGGGGGAGGGTACGAGCAGTACTTC. Amino acid sequence: CASRLTGGGYEQYF. The full variable domain, completed using reference TRBV28 and TRBJ2-7, is DVKVTQSSRYLVKRTGEKVFLECVQDMDHENMFWYRQDPGLGLRLIYFSYDVKMKEKGDIPEGYSVSREKKERFSLILESASTNQTSMYLCASRLTGGGYEQYFGPGTRLTVT.

V gene TRBV19 combines with J gene TRBJ2-7; the match to TRBD2 covers 10 bases. J lost 3 bases, V lost 1 base, and 6 bases had no gene match. The CDR3 sequence is 16 residues long. CDR1 is LNHDA, CDR2 SQIVND, per germline (reference sequence). The CDR3 nucleotides are TGTGCCAGTAGTATAGGGACTAGCGGAGGGTTCTACGAGCAGTACTTC. Translating it yields CASSIGTSGGFYEQYF.

The gene calls are TRBV10-3 and TRBJ1-1; 8 nucleotides line up with TRBD1. Germline CDR1 is ENHRY and CDR2 is SYGVKD. Losses at the gene ends were 10 bases for V and 1 base for J; bases not matched to a gene: 2. The CDR3 loop spans 12 amino acids. CDR3 region: CATGQGNTEAFF. The CDR3 DNA is TGTGCCACCGGACAGGGGAACACTGAAGCTTTCTTT.

This clone was seen more than once but under ten times. The chain uses TRBV6-4 and TRBJ2-5; 11 bases map to TRBD1. Judging by the DNA end, TRBJ2-7 fits better; the J call may be wrong. The CDR3 has 14 amino acids. Germline V gene lookup returns CDR1 MRHNA and CDR2 SNTAGT. The CDR3 bases are TGTGCCAGCAGTCCCGGGACAGGGGGAAACGAGCAGTACTTC. Its protein is CASSPGTGGNEQYF.

The chain has TRBV27 and TRBJ1-2; 10 bases line up with TRBD1. The CDR3 is 14 residues long. V lost 5 bases to trimming and J lost 4 bases; unmatched junction nucleotides: 4. The germline CDR1 and CDR2 sequences are MNHEY and SMNVEV (reference sequence). The CDR3 sequence: CASSGRDRGYGYTF. The CDR3 nucleotides are TGTGCCAGCAGTGGGAGGGACAGGGGCTATGGCTACACCTTC.

The rearrangement joins TRBV29-1 to TRBJ1-4, with 8 bases identical to TRBD1. Germline CDR1 SQVTM, CDR2 ANQGSEA. The ends lost 4 bases at V and 7 bases at J; junction bases unmatched: 5. This CDR3 has 13 residues. This CDR3 reads CSVAWQGAEKLFF. Written as DNA, the CDR3 is TGCAGCGTTGCCTGGCAGGGGGCTGAAAAACTGTTTTTT.

The chain joins TRBV29-1 to TRBJ2-3, with D possibly being TRBD2 (5 bases). V lost 6 bases and J lost 5, with 9 bases in between. Germline V gene data show CDR1 as SQVTM and CDR2 as ANQGSEA. CDR3 length equals 11 residues. The CDR3 loop reads CSVARGDTQYF. The CDR3 bases are TGCAGCGTAGCCCGGGGAGATACGCAGTATTTT.

V and J are TRBV2 and TRBJ2-7; D may be TRBD1 (8 bases). This CDR3 has 15 residues. Germline loops: CDR1 SNHLY, CDR2 FYNNEI. Trimming stripped 7 bases from V and 3 bases from J, with 19 bases between. The CDR3, as DNA: TGTGCCAGCAAACAGGGGGGGGAGGCCCGCTACGAGCAGTACTTC. As protein: CASKQGGEARYEQYF.

The rearrangement links TRBV27 to TRBJ2-3; D not certain. V lost 8 bases and J lost 10, with 7 bases in between. Germline V gene lookup returns CDR1 MNHEY and CDR2 SMNVEV (reference sequence). The CDR3 has 9 amino acids. CDR3 in DNA: TGTGCCAGCCCTCTCGCGCAGTATTTT. This sequence encodes CASPLAQYF.

The CDR3 DNA reads TGTGCCAGCAGCGGCGGGGCCCTCTCCTACGAGCAGTACTTC. Amino acid sequence: CASSGGALSYEQYF. This rearrangement joins TRBV11-1 to TRBJ2-5; D is possibly TRBD2 (6 bases). The assigned J gene may be wrong: the sequence end matches TRBJ2-7 better. This CDR3 spans 14 amino acids. CDR1 and CDR2 from the germline V gene are SGHAT and FQDESV (reference sequence).

This sequence joins TRBV18 and TRBJ1-2; 10 bases align to TRBD1. This CDR3 has 15 amino acids. The trim removed 4 bases at V and 6 bases at J, leaving 8 bases unmatched. Germline CDR1 KGHSH, CDR2 LQKENI. The CDR3 DNA sequence: TGTGCCAGCTCACTCAGCCGGGACAGGGGTCATGGCTACACCTTC. Its protein product is CASSLSRDRGHGYTF.

This clone appeared a few times. V usage is TRBV5-6 and J usage is TRBJ1-1, with 7 positions matching TRBD1. The V and J ends lost 6 bases and 4 bases, in that order; junction bases with no gene match: 12. CDR1 is SGHDT, CDR2 YYEEEE, per germline. This CDR3 is built from 15 residues. The CDR3 DNA is TGTGCCAGCAACGACCGAGGGGGCGCCTCCACTGAAGCTTTCTTT. It codes for CASNDRGGASTEAFF.

V is TRBV7-3 and J is TRBJ1-1; D possibly corresponds to TRBD1 (5 bases). Trimming took off 5 bases at V and 1 base at J, with 11 bases between the two ends. Germline V gives CDR1 SGHTA, CDR2 FQGTGA. This CDR3 is built from 14 residues. CDR3 in amino acids: CASSPTQENTEAFF. DNA of the CDR3: TGTGCCAGCAGCCCAACACAGGAGAACACTGAAGCTTTCTTT. Combining the CDR3 with reference TRBV7-3 and TRBJ1-1 gives the whole variable domain GAGVSQTPSNKVTEKGKYVELRCDPISGHTALYWYRQSLGQGPEFLIYFQGTGAADDSGLPNDRFFAVRPEGSVSTLKIQRTERGDSAVYLCASSPTQENTEAFFGQGTRLTVV.

The V call is TRBV29-1, the J call TRBJ1-1; the D is unclear. V was clipped by 0 bases and J by 1 base, with 12 bases between them. This CDR3 has 15 amino acids. The germline CDR1 and CDR2 sequences are SQVTM and ANQGSEA. This CDR3 is CSVEDSPLRNTEAFF. In DNA form, the CDR3 reads TGCAGCGTTGAAGATTCGCCCCTCAGGAACACTGAAGCTTTCTTT.

The genes are TRBV7-8 and TRBJ1-2, with TRBD1 as a possible D gene (5 bases). Trimming took off 8 bases at V and 7 bases at J, with 20 bases between the two ends. The CDR3 totals 14 residues. Germline V CDR1 and CDR2: SGHVS, FQNEAQ. The CDR3 here is CASRVGGAFAGYTF. The CDR3 region has the DNA TGTGCCAGCCGGGTGGGAGGGGCCTTTGCTGGCTACACCTTC. Using reference TRBV7-8 and TRBJ1-2 for the parts outside the CDR3, the full variable domain is GAGVSQSPRYKVAKRGQDVALRCDPISGHVSLFWYQQALGQGPEFLTYFQNEAQLDKSGLPSDRFFAERPEGSVSTLKIQRTQQEDSAVYLCASRVGGAFAGYTFGSGTRLTVV.

A single count supports this clone. This chain joins TRBV28 and TRBJ1-1; D ambiguous. Trimming took off 6 bases at V and 6 bases at J, with 14 bases between the two ends. The germline gives CDR1 MDHEN, CDR2 SYDVKM. The CDR3 runs to 13 residues. The CDR3 DNA reads TGTGCCAGCAGCACTCCGCCGGGTTCTGAAGCTTTCTTT. Protein: CASSTPPGSEAFF. The entire variable domain, with the rest obtained from reference TRBV28 and TRBJ1-1, is as follows: DVKVTQSSRYLVKRTGEKVFLECVQDMDHENMFWYRQDPGLGLRLIYFSYDVKMKEKGDIPEGYSVSREKKERFSLILESASTNQTSMYLCASSTPPGSEAFFGQGTRLTVV.

This clone was seen only a few times. The chain combines TRBV19 with TRBJ1-2, with 8 bases lining up with TRBD1. Per germline, CDR1 LNHDA and CDR2 SQIVND (reference sequence). V trimming: 3 bases; J trimming: 7 bases; junction bases outside the gene matches: 10. This CDR3 spans 15 amino acids. In DNA form, the CDR3 reads TGTGCCAGTAGTATGAATCAGGGGGCAAGGAGTGGCTACACCTTC. Translation: CASSMNQGARSGYTF.

The chain joins TRBV28 to TRBJ2-7; possibly TRBD2 for D (5 bases). V gave up 5 bases and J gave up 0 bases, with 11 bases separating them. CDR1 is MDHEN and CDR2 is SYDVKM in the germline V gene. The CDR3 length is 14 residues. The CDR3 sequence: CASSPWRVSYEQYF. The DNA of the CDR3 is TGTGCCAGCAGTCCCTGGCGGGTCTCCTACGAGCAGTACTTC.

The rearrangement joins TRBV5-1 to TRBJ2-5, with TRBD2 identical over 12 bases. The J call may be incorrect, as the DNA end agrees better with TRBJ2-7. The CDR3 has 17 residues. The V gene's germline CDR1 is SGHRS and CDR2 YFSETQ. The CDR3 DNA reads as TGCGCCAGCAGCTTGGAACTAGCGGGGGGATTCTCCTACGAGCAGTACTTC. It translates to CASSLELAGGFSYEQYF.

The chain uses TRBV6-5 and TRBJ2-7, with a weak D call TRBD1 (5 bases). The CDR3 length is 12 residues. Trimming took off 6 bases at V and 6 bases at J, with 12 bases between the two ends. The V gene's germline CDR1 is MNHEY and CDR2 SVGAGI. In DNA, the CDR3 is TGTGCCAGCAGCCCCAGGGTCGGCGAGCAGTACTTC. Translated: CASSPRVGEQYF.

V gene TRBV5-6 combines with J gene TRBJ1-2; 7 bases are shared with TRBD1. There are 13 residues in the CDR3. CDR1 is SGHDT, CDR2 YYEEEE, per germline. Trimming took 2 bases from V and 4 from J; bases not matched to a gene: 2. In DNA form, the CDR3 reads TGTGCCAGCAGCTTACAGGGGACCTATGGCTACACCTTC. Residues: CASSLQGTYGYTF.

The chain recombines TRBV29-1 with TRBJ2-1, with TRBD2 matching 10 bases. Per the germline V gene, CDR1 is SQVTM and CDR2 is ANQGSEA. CDR3 length: 14 residues. Germline trimming cut 7 bases from V and 4 bases from J; bases unmatched to any gene: 7. The CDR3 region is CSARAGGVYNEQFF. CDR3 DNA: TGCAGCGCCCGAGCGGGGGGGGTTTACAATGAGCAGTTCTTC.